This TCR beta chain was captured in a study of cytomegalovirus exposure and HLA in healthy donors. Whole-study results and caveats: Rarity held for most TCR sequences, but there were some public TCRs that occurred in many donors.

This PCR relied on a set of 60 Vbeta primers and 13 Jbeta primers. TCRdb's table, derived via immunoSEQ multiplex PCR, lists solely in-frame clones and lacks some. Here the sample spans about 62,000 clones, over 70% being singletons. Germline CDR1 and CDR2: MNHEY and SVGAGI. CDR3 length: 13 residues. V was shortened by 6 bases and J by 4 bases, with 12 bases between the two germline ends. In its sample, this clone was seen a few times. The antigen remains undetermined. The TCR sequence derives from a man aged 60-69 years in good health and CMV-seropositive. Sequenced: PBMCs. The chain combines TRBV6-5 with TRBJ1-1; no definite D call. The CDR3 region is CASSIIGVTEAFF. The CDR3 bases are TGTGCCAGCAGCATAATCGGGGTCACTGAAGCTTTCTTT.